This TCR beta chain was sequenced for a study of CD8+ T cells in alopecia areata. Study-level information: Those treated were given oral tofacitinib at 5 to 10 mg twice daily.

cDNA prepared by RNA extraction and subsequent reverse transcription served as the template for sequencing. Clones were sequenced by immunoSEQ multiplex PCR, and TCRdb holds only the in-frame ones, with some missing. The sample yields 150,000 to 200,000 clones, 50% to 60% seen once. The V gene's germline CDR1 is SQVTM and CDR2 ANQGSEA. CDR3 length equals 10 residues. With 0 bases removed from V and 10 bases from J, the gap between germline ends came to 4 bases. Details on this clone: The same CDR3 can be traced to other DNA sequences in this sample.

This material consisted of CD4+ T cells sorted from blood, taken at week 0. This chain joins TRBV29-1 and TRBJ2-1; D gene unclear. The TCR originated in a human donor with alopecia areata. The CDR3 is CSVEEGEQFF. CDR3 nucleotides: TGCAGCGTTGAAGAGGGGGAGCAGTTCTTC.